This T cell receptor (beta chain) was sequenced during a study of CD8+ T cells in alopecia areata. Study in general: Tofacitinib administration persisted for 6 to 18 months, succeeded by 6 months off drug. Percent affected scalp area, the SALT score, rated treated patients' severity.

Following extraction, RNA underwent reverse transcription to cDNA, which served as the sequencing template. Data came from immunoSEQ multiplex PCR; TCRdb stores just in-frame clones and leaves some out. Here the sample spans 200,000 or so clones, roughly 40% being singletons. Trimming removed 3 bases at V and 7 bases at J, with 3 bases between. The germline V gene encodes CDR1 SQVTM and CDR2 ANQGSEA. The CDR3 is 9 residues long. As for treatment: oral pan-JAK inhibitor, 5-10 mg twice daily. The TCR originated in a human donor with alopecia areata. The chain links TRBV29-1 to TRBJ1-2; D is unclear. This sample comprised CD4+ T cells sorted from blood, obtained between weeks 36 and 40, from a patient treated with tofacitinib. CDR3 coding DNA: TGCAGCGTTGACCCTGGCTACACCTTC. Translating gives CSVDPGYTF.